These 31 T cell receptor beta chains share one sample of origin, sequenced in a study of T cells after yellow fever vaccination. Each CDR3 protein is one row after TCRdb ran MiXCR on the 5' RACE reads. The table has about 320,000 distinct CDR3 sequences, 3.5% to 4.5% seen once; the top ten hold roughly 19%. The sample was PBMCs, taken 15 days after the yellow fever booster vaccination. These receptors were collected from a man aged 18 to 29 who received the YFV17D yellow fever vaccine.

The V gene is TRBV30, the J gene TRBJ2-3, with D uncertain. The germline CDR1 and CDR2 sequences are GTSNPN and SVGIG (reference sequence). V gave up 8 bases and J gave up 2 bases, with 17 bases separating them. The CDR3 spans 14 residues. The CDR3 is CAGQTGSYTDTQYF. For the CDR3, the DNA is TGTGCCGGCCAGACCGGGTCCTACACAGATACGCAGTATTTT.

This clonotype came up many times. The chain has TRBV29-1 and TRBJ2-3; tentatively, D is TRBD1 or TRBD2 (7 bases each). This CDR3 is built from 13 residues. The germline CDR1 and CDR2 sequences are SQVTM and ANQGSEA. V lost 6 bases and J 2 bases, leaving 12 bases between the germline ends. CDR3 sequence (DNA): TGCAGCGTCAGGGGGGGGATCACAGATACGCAGTATTTT. It translates to CSVRGGITDTQYF.

This clonotype has only a few counts. The chain recombines TRBV18 with TRBJ1-5; D might be TRBD1 (6 bases). CDR3 length: 15 residues. CDR1 and CDR2 (germline): KGHSH, LQKENI. The V gene lost 3 bases and the J gene lost 3 bases, with 12 bases spanning the gap. CDR3 residues: CASSPQTGPNQPQHF. In nucleotides, the CDR3 is TGTGCCAGCTCACCTCAAACAGGGCCCAATCAGCCCCAGCATTTT.

The table lists this clonotype with many counts. The CDR3 DNA is TGTGCCAGCAGTTCAGGGAACAGGGACATGAACACTGAAGCTTTCTTT. Encoded protein: CASSSGNRDMNTEAFF. The V gene is TRBV11-1, the J gene TRBJ1-1, with D possibly being TRBD1 (6 bases). CDR3 size: 16 residues. Germline CDR1 and CDR2: SGHAT and FQDESV (reference sequence). Deletions cut 6 bases from V and 0 bases from J, with 17 bases between. Drawing the rest from reference TRBV11-1 and TRBJ1-1, the complete variable domain is EAEVAQSPRYKITEKSQAVAFWCDPISGHATLYWYRQILGQGPELLVQFQDESVVDDSQLPKDRFSAERLKGVDSTLKIQPAELGDSAMYLCASSSGNRDMNTEAFFGQGTRLTVV.

This clonotype has at least ten counts. This chain links TRBV7-3 with TRBJ2-5; TRBD1 agrees at 7 bases. The CDR3 contains 15 residues. The germline V gene encodes CDR1 SGHTA and CDR2 FQGTGA. V dropped 6 bases and J dropped 5; count of bases not matched to a gene: 12. As DNA, the CDR3 is TGTGCCAGCAGGGAGAGGGGGCTCCTCCGGGAGACCCAGTACTTC. Protein product: CASRERGLLRETQYF.

V usage is TRBV9 and J usage is TRBJ1-5; D is uncertain. V was trimmed by 0 bases and J by 6 bases, leaving 10 bases between them. This CDR3 has 14 amino acids. Germline assignment: CDR1 SGDLS and CDR2 YYNGEE. The CDR3 nucleotides are TGTGCCAGCAGCGTAGCCCCCGCCGGTCAGCCCCAGCATTTT. Its protein is CASSVAPAGQPQHF.

This clonotype was counted a single time. The V gene is TRBV3-1, the J gene TRBJ2-1; tentatively, D is TRBD2 (5 bases). Germline CDR1 LGHDT, CDR2 YNNKEL (reference sequence). Deletions cut 8 bases from V and 7 bases from J, with 18 bases between. This CDR3 contains 14 residues. The CDR3 sequence: CASSEGSSLNEQFF. The CDR3 nucleotides read TGTGCCAGCTCCGAGGGATCCTCGTTGAATGAGCAGTTCTTC.

This clonotype was seen ten or more times. The genes are TRBV7-8 and TRBJ2-7, with 7 bases aligning to TRBD2. Per the germline V gene, CDR1 is SGHVS and CDR2 is FQNEAQ. This CDR3 contains 12 residues. Trimming at V came to 4 bases and at J to 5 bases, leaving 2 bases not matched to a gene. CDR3 loop: CASSSGRDEQYF. DNA for the CDR3: TGTGCCAGCAGCTCTGGGAGGGACGAGCAGTACTTC.

The sample holds many counts of this clonotype. This chain joins TRBV11-1 and TRBJ2-1; the match to TRBD1 covers 10 bases. The length of the CDR3 is 15 residues. Trimming removed 5 bases from V and 7 bases from J; junction bases left unmatched: 8. The germline CDR1 and CDR2 sequences are SGHAT and FQDESV (reference sequence). CDR3 DNA: TGTGCCAGCAGCCCGCGACAGGGGGCGCGGAATGAGCAGTTCTTC. This encodes CASSPRQGARNEQFF.

Many counts were recorded for this clonotype. The J gene is TRBJ2-7, the V gene TRBV20-1; the D gene is possibly TRBD2 (5 bases). The CDR3 length is 13 residues. The germline V gene has CDR1 DFQATT and CDR2 SNEGSKA (reference sequence). Trimming shortened V by 6 bases and J by 1 base, and 13 bases separated the two germline ends. Written as DNA, the CDR3 is TGCAGTGCGCTCGGACGGGGATCCTACGAGCAGTACGTC. Protein sequence: CSALGRGSYEQYV.

The sample holds a few counts of this clonotype. The rearrangement joins TRBV5-1 to TRBJ2-3; TRBD1 or TRBD2 may be the D gene (7 bases each). The CDR3 runs 16 residues. Germline-derived CDR1 and CDR2 are SGHRS and YFSETQ. V lost 1 base to trimming and J lost 5 bases, with 17 bases between them. The CDR3 DNA is TGCGCCAGCAGCTTGAAGACCCCAGGGGGGGGAGATACGCAGTATTTT. Translating gives CASSLKTPGGGDTQYF.

This clonotype was counted between two and nine times. CDR3 DNA: TGCAGTGCTACCCCCAGGGCTGAAATCGGGGAAGAGACCCAGTACTTC. Encoded protein: CSATPRAEIGEETQYF. The chain couples TRBV20-1 to TRBJ2-5; D is perhaps TRBD1 or TRBD2 (5 bases each). Germline loops: CDR1 DFQATT, CDR2 SNEGSKA (reference sequence). This CDR3 is 16 amino acids long. Trimming stripped 4 bases from V and 3 bases from J, with 21 bases between.

This clonotype was counted only a few times. V and J are TRBV20-1 and TRBJ1-5; TRBD1 aligns across 7 bases. V dropped 6 bases and J dropped 4; count of bases not matched to a gene: 12. The germline CDR1 and CDR2 sequences are DFQATT and SNEGSKA (reference sequence). The CDR3 has 15 residues. This CDR3 is CSASNRGKTNQPQHF. CDR3 nucleotide sequence: TGCAGTGCCAGCAACAGGGGAAAAACGAATCAGCCCCAGCATTTT.

This clonotype was detected ten times or more. The chain carries TRBV3-1 and TRBJ1-2, with D hard to call. V gave up 5 bases and J gave up 5 bases, with 9 bases separating them. Germline-derived CDR1 and CDR2 are LGHDT and YNNKEL (reference sequence). The CDR3 runs 12 residues. DNA of the CDR3: TGTGCCAGCAGCACCGGGAGGTATGGCTACACCTTC. Translated, it gives CASSTGRYGYTF.

There are a few counts of this clonotype. This chain joins TRBV2 and TRBJ2-1, with D unresolved. CDR1 is SNHLY and CDR2 is FYNNEI in the germline V gene. The CDR3 is 13 residues long. The CDR3 is CATGRSYYNEQFF. Written as DNA, the CDR3 is TGTGCAACGGGCAGGTCCTATTACAATGAGCAGTTCTTC.

The rearrangement joins TRBV11-2 to TRBJ2-3, with 9 bases identical to TRBD1. The trim removed 3 bases at V and 8 bases at J, leaving 12 bases unmatched. Per germline, CDR1 SGHAT and CDR2 FQNNGV. The CDR3 spans 16 residues. CDR3 in DNA: TGTGCCAGCAGCTTGACCGGGACAGGGACTGGTGGTACGCAGTATTTT. Translating it yields CASSLTGTGTGGTQYF. Using reference TRBV11-2 and TRBJ2-3 for the parts outside the CDR3, the full variable domain is EAGVAQSPRYKIIEKRQSVAFWCNPISGHATLYWYQQILGQGPKLLIQFQNNGVVDDSQLPKDRFSAERLKGVDSTLKIQPAKLEDSAVYLCASSLTGTGTGGTQYFGPGTRLTVL.

This clonotype turned up a few times. The J gene is TRBJ2-2, the V gene TRBV9; D unresolved. There are 15 residues in the CDR3. Germline CDR1 reads SGDLS; CDR2 reads YYNGEE. V gave up 1 base and J gave up 6 bases, with 13 bases separating them. Here the CDR3 reads CASSVSGSGSGELFF. Here the CDR3 DNA reads TGTGCCAGCAGCGTAAGTGGCAGTGGGTCCGGGGAGCTGTTTTTT.

This clonotype occurred many times. This chain connects TRBV5-1 to TRBJ2-7; 8 nucleotides line up with TRBD1. Unmatched junction bases numbered 4, after V lost 2 bases and J lost 3 bases. The V gene's germline CDR1 is SGHRS and CDR2 YFSETQ. The length of the CDR3 is 14 residues. DNA of the CDR3: TGCGCCAGCAGCTTAACAGGGGGTCGCTACGAGCAGTACTTC. This gives the protein CASSLTGGRYEQYF. Combining the CDR3 with reference TRBV5-1 and TRBJ2-7 gives the whole variable domain KAGVTQTPRYLIKTRGQQVTLSCSPISGHRSVSWYQQTPGQGLQFLFEYFSETQRNKGNFPGRFSGRQFSNSRSEMNVSTLELGDSALYLCASSLTGGRYEQYFGPGTRLTVT.

This clonotype was seen at least ten times. The rearrangement links TRBV18 to TRBJ2-7, with D unclear. CDR3 size: 15 residues. In germline, CDR1 is KGHSH, CDR2 LQKENI. With 2 bases removed from V and 1 base from J, the gap between germline ends came to 12 bases. The CDR3 DNA reads TGTGCCAGCTCACCATCCGTTGGTGGTTCCTACGAGCAGTACGTC. Translating gives CASSPSVGGSYEQYV.

This clonotype was counted between two and nine times. The chain is built from TRBV6-1 and TRBJ1-5; no reliable D call. Germline V gene sequence: CDR1 MNHNS, CDR2 SASEGT. V lost 11 bases, J lost 6 bases, and 23 bases lay in between. This CDR3 has 15 amino acids. CDR3 bases: TGTGCCGTTAACCCGGGGAGTGGGTCGGGTCAGCCCCAGCATTTT. This translates into CAVNPGSGSGQPQHF.

This clonotype has a count of ten or more. The J gene is TRBJ2-2, the V gene TRBV6-1, with D perhaps TRBD2 (6 bases). This CDR3 spans 14 amino acids. Deletions cut 8 bases from V and 3 bases from J, with 13 bases between. The germline V gene encodes CDR1 MNHNS and CDR2 SASEGT. CDR3 bases: TGTGCCAGCGTCAGAGAGCGGGACACCGGGGAGCTGTTTTTT. This codes for CASVRERDTGELFF.

This clonotype was found a few times. This sequence joins TRBV5-1 and TRBJ2-2, with 7 positions matching TRBD1. The germline V gene has CDR1 SGHRS and CDR2 YFSETQ. The ends lost 6 bases at V and 4 bases at J; junction bases unmatched: 6. The CDR3 sequence is 14 residues long. CDR3 amino acids: CASTDRDATGELFF. CDR3 DNA sequence: TGCGCCAGCACCGACAGGGACGCCACCGGGGAGCTGTTTTTT.

The chain employs TRBV27 and TRBJ1-1; the D gene is possibly TRBD1 (6 bases). CDR1 and CDR2 (germline): MNHEY, SMNVEV (reference sequence). The germline V and J ends were trimmed by 6 bases and 0 bases, with 11 bases remaining between them. The CDR3 is made up of 14 amino acids. CDR3 DNA sequence: TGTGCCAGCAGGTCGGGGGCGCTGAACACTGAAGCTTTCTTT. The encoded protein is CASRSGALNTEAFF.

This clonotype was picked up many times. The chain recombines TRBV27 with TRBJ2-2; D is undetermined. Deletions cut 4 bases from V and 7 bases from J, with 4 bases between. Germline V gene lookup returns CDR1 MNHEY and CDR2 SMNVEV (reference sequence). CDR3 length: 11 amino acids. DNA of the CDR3: TGTGCCAGCAGTTGGGGCGGGGAGCTGTTTTTT. Protein: CASSWGGELFF.

This clonotype was seen at least ten times. The J gene is TRBJ2-1, the V gene TRBV20-1, with a tentative D call TRBD2 (5 bases). Germline V gene lookup returns CDR1 DFQATT and CDR2 SNEGSKA (reference sequence). V lost 6 bases and J 2 bases, leaving 5 bases between the germline ends. This CDR3 has 11 amino acids. The CDR3 loop is CSAGTYNEQFF. CDR3 bases: TGCAGTGCCGGGACCTACAATGAGCAGTTCTTC.

This clonotype showed up many times. The chain couples TRBV7-8 to TRBJ1-5; maybe TRBD1 (5 bases). CDR1 SGHVS and CDR2 FQNEAQ come from the germline V gene. Trimming took off 4 bases at V and 2 bases at J, with 15 bases between the two ends. This CDR3 is 16 amino acids long. The CDR3 reads CASSSHDSGGNQPQHF. CDR3 nucleotides: TGTGCCAGCAGCTCCCACGACAGCGGGGGCAATCAGCCCCAGCATTTT.

This clonotype was detected ten times or more. The V call is TRBV7-2, the J call TRBJ2-1; D is unclear. This CDR3 has 15 amino acids. V was clipped by 5 bases and J by 0 bases, with 11 bases between them. The germline gives CDR1 SGHTA, CDR2 FQGNSA. The chain's CDR3 is CASSRGSSSYNEQFF. CDR3 nucleotide sequence: TGTGCCAGCAGCCGTGGCAGTAGCTCCTACAATGAGCAGTTCTTC.

The chain combines TRBV24-1 with TRBJ2-1; D uncertain. CDR3 size: 13 residues. V was shortened by 9 bases and J by 4 bases, with 12 bases between the two germline ends. From germline, CDR1 is KGHDR and CDR2 SFDVKD. The CDR3 DNA reads TGTGCCACCTCCATGGCAGTTTACAATGAGCAGTTCTTC. Amino acid sequence: CATSMAVYNEQFF.

This clonotype was counted ten times or more. The CDR3: CASSLMASSYNEQFF. Written as DNA, the CDR3 is TGTGCCAGCAGCTTAATGGCCAGCTCCTACAATGAGCAGTTCTTC. The chain has TRBV7-9 and TRBJ2-1; D not certain. CDR1 SEHNR and CDR2 FQNEAQ come from the germline V gene (reference sequence). The CDR3 sequence is 15 residues long. V lost 2 bases, J lost 0 bases, and 8 bases lay in between.

This chain links TRBV29-1 with TRBJ1-3, with D uncertain. The ends were cut back, 6 bases at V and 2 bases at J, with 11 bases in the middle. The germline V gene encodes CDR1 SQVTM and CDR2 ANQGSEA. CDR3 length equals 13 residues. CDR3 in DNA: TGCAGCGTCAAGTTCCCCGCTGGAAACACCATATATTTT. Translating gives CSVKFPAGNTIYF.

The rearrangement uses TRBV6-2 or TRBV6-3 and TRBJ2-1; 15 bases are shared with TRBD2. This CDR3 comprises 16 residues. The V gene end was trimmed by 4 bases and the J gene end by 7 bases; junction bases not matched to a gene: 5. CDR1 is MNHEY, CDR2 SVGEGT, per germline. Written as DNA, the CDR3 is TGTGCCAGCAGTTTGGGACTAGCGGGGGGCCGGAATGAGCAGTTCTTC. Translated, it gives CASSLGLAGGRNEQFF.